The 14 T cell receptor beta chains below were found in one sample sequenced in a study of blood T cell repertoires in COVID-19. The protocol was immunoSEQ multiplex PCR, while the TCRdb copy is restricted to in-frame clones and leaves out a portion. Of a few hundred thousand clones listed, about 85% were seen once; the top ten hold 3.6%. Sequenced input: peripheral blood. These receptors all come from a man younger than 30 with active or convalescent COVID-19.

This clone has a handful of counts. This sequence joins TRBV5-6 and TRBJ1-1; 8 bases line up with TRBD1. V lost 4 bases to trimming and J lost 6 bases; unmatched junction nucleotides: 8. CDR3 length: 14 residues. Germline CDR1 SGHDT, CDR2 YYEEEE. The CDR3 nucleotides read TGTGCCAGCAGCCGACTCGACAGGGGCGCTGAAGCTTTCTTT. Its translation: CASSRLDRGAEAFF.

The V call is TRBV18, the J call TRBJ2-7; 9 bases align to TRBD1. This CDR3 is built from 14 residues. The V and J ends lost 3 bases and 6 bases, in that order; junction bases with no gene match: 6. CDR1 and CDR2 (germline): KGHSH, LQKENI. CDR3 residues: CASSPPPTGGEQYF. The CDR3 nucleotides read TGTGCCAGCTCACCGCCCCCGACAGGGGGCGAGCAGTACTTC.

J is TRBJ1-3 and V is TRBV9; D is unclear. The CDR3 has 15 amino acids. Trimming took off 1 base at V and 2 bases at J, with 10 bases between the two ends. From germline, CDR1 is SGDLS and CDR2 YYNGEE. CDR3 sequence (DNA): TGTGCCAGCAGCGTAAGCGGGGTGGCTGGAAACACCATATATTTT. Its translation: CASSVSGVAGNTIYF.

The V gene is TRBV25-1, the J gene TRBJ1-1; D is possibly TRBD1 (6 bases). Germline CDR1 is MGHDK and CDR2 is SYGVNS. V lost 6 bases to trimming and J lost 1 base, with 15 bases between them. There are 15 residues in the CDR3. CDR3 sequence reads: CASRDITGTNTEAFF. Here the CDR3 DNA reads TGTGCCAGCAGAGATATCACAGGGACGAACACTGAAGCTTTCTTT.

The CDR3 spells CAARSGTGFEQYF. CDR3 coding DNA: TGTGCCGCAAGGTCCGGGACAGGGTTCGAGCAGTACTTC. V is TRBV6-5 and J is TRBJ2-7; 9 bases are a match to TRBD1. Trimming at V came to 11 bases and at J to 6 bases, leaving 11 bases not matched to a gene. Germline V gene lookup returns CDR1 MNHEY and CDR2 SVGAGI. The CDR3 extends over 13 amino acids.

This chain joins TRBV10-3 and TRBJ1-5, with D unresolved. The CDR3 has 10 amino acids. Per germline, CDR1 ENHRY and CDR2 SYGVKD. Between the trimmed V and J ends, which lost 11 bases and 4 bases, there was a span of 6 bases. CDR3 DNA: TGTGCCGCGGGGAATCAGCCCCAGCATTTT. This encodes CAAGNQPQHF.

This clone was observed a handful of times. V is TRBV7-8 and J is TRBJ1-4; TRBD1 might be the D (5 bases). The CDR3 sequence is 15 residues long. Germline CDR1 reads SGHVS; CDR2 reads FQNEAQ. V was pared by 7 bases and J by 8 bases, with 20 bases between. The CDR3 region is CASTLIGTRGEKLFF. The CDR3, as DNA: TGTGCCAGCACCCTAATCGGGACCCGGGGGGAAAAACTGTTTTTT.

The rearrangement joins TRBV5-1 to TRBJ2-7; D call uncertain. Germline assignment: CDR1 SGHRS and CDR2 YFSETQ. This CDR3 region has 12 residues. V gave up 4 bases and J gave up 5 bases, with 10 bases separating them. The CDR3 loop is CASSLDLNEQYF. The CDR3 coding sequence is TGCGCCAGCAGCCTAGACCTCAACGAGCAGTACTTC. Variable domain in full (rest from reference TRBV5-1 and TRBJ2-7): KAGVTQTPRYLIKTRGQQVTLSCSPISGHRSVSWYQQTPGQGLQFLFEYFSETQRNKGNFPGRFSGRQFSNSRSEMNVSTLELGDSALYLCASSLDLNEQYFGPGTRLTVT.

The V call is TRBV7-3, the J call TRBJ2-7; D unresolved. In germline, CDR1 is SGHTA, CDR2 FQGTGA. The CDR3 is 15 residues long. The V and J ends lost 3 bases and 6 bases respectively, with 18 bases between them. DNA of the CDR3: TGTGCCAGCAGCTTCCCCGACCTCATCCTAGGCGAGCAGTACTTC. Amino acid sequence: CASSFPDLILGEQYF.

The rearrangement joins TRBV28 to TRBJ1-2; weak D call: TRBD1 (5 bases). CDR1 and CDR2 from the germline V gene are MDHEN and SYDVKM. Trimming stripped 2 bases from V and 2 bases from J, with 6 bases between. The CDR3 is 13 amino acids. The CDR3 is CASSLDRNYGYTF. DNA for the CDR3: TGTGCCAGCAGTTTAGACAGAAACTATGGCTACACCTTC.

The CDR3 coding sequence is TGTGCCAGCGTGCGGGGAACCGGGGAGCTGTTTTTT. Amino acid sequence: CASVRGTGELFF. The chain employs TRBV6-5 and TRBJ2-2, with a possible D match to TRBD2 (6 bases). Deletions cut 8 bases from V and 5 bases from J, with 9 bases between. This CDR3 comprises 12 residues. Looked up from germline, CDR1 is MNHEY and CDR2 is SVGAGI.

This chain connects TRBV4-3 to TRBJ2-5; D is unresolved. Germline-derived CDR1 and CDR2 are LGHNA and YSLEER. The germline V and J ends were trimmed by 1 base and 7 bases, with 13 bases remaining between them. The length of the CDR3 is 14 residues. This CDR3 is CASSQVVGPVTQYF. As DNA, the CDR3 is TGCGCCAGCAGCCAAGTTGTGGGCCCGGTGACCCAGTACTTC.

The chain is built from TRBV4-1 and TRBJ2-2; a weak D match, TRBD1 (6 bases). The germline gives CDR1 MGHRA, CDR2 YSYEKL. Trimming pared 3 bases from V and 0 bases from J, leaving 20 bases between. This CDR3 contains 19 residues. The CDR3 DNA follows: TGCGCCAGCAGCCACCTAAAAGCCGGGACACCGACGAACACCGGGGAGCTGTTTTTT. It is translated as CASSHLKAGTPTNTGELFF.

V and J are TRBV19 and TRBJ1-2, with a possible D match to TRBD1 (5 bases). Germline assignment: CDR1 LNHDA and CDR2 SQIVND (reference sequence). The CDR3 is made up of 11 amino acids. Deletions cut 6 bases from V and 6 bases from J, with 8 bases between. CDR3 sequence (DNA): TGTGCCAGTAGGGAGGGGAATGGCTACACCTTC. This gives the protein CASREGNGYTF. Variable domain in full (rest from reference TRBV19 and TRBJ1-2): DGGITQSPKYLFRKEGQNVTLSCEQNLNHDAMYWYRQDPGQGLRLIYYSQIVNDFQKGDIAEGYSVSREKKESFPLTVTSAQKNPTAFYLCASREGNGYTFGSGTRLTVV.